Here is one T cell receptor (beta chain) with its context. Which antigen it targets is not known. No base qualities exist here, and no much larger clone lies one base off it. The sample originates from a study of blood T cell repertoires in COVID-19 (dated by TCRdb to the early 2020s). Background on the whole study: Samples covering the acute and convalescent phases of COVID-19 were provided by collaborators in the United States, Italy and Spain. Where available, HLA class I and class II types were taken from metadata supplied by the sample provider and were not determined by assay-based typing. The samples were drawn from the first 160 participants of the ongoing ImmuneRACE study and from 1,254 subjects provided by 6 global collaborators. A freely available public database, intended as a resource for researchers studying the immune response to SARS-CoV-2, is where the repertoires were released. Deeply sampled blood TCRbeta repertoires from subjects exposed to, actively infected with, or recovered from COVID-19 were included in the dataset. Nearly every sample came with metadata listing a de-identified subject ID, COVID-19 status, age in years and sex. The material from the prospective study consisted of cDNA or gDNA derived from T cells, B-cell-depleted T cells, or PBMCs.

General findings and caveats noted by the study authors: Clinical and demographic metadata were provided uncurated, with the amount varying by source and participant.

Collaborating institutions collected whole blood in K2EDTA tubes following their own protocols. For TCRbeta analysis, collaborators shipped samples in one of three forms: frozen whole blood, isolated PBMCs, or DNA extracted from either of those sample types. TCRbeta CDR3 regions were amplified from genomic DNA by means of the immunoSEQ Assay, a bias-controlled multiplex PCR. The paper's data handling went like this. Within the assay, amplification of reference gene primers was used to estimate how many nucleated cells each sample contained. To quantify the absolute abundance of each unique TCRbeta CDR3 rearrangement, sequence reads were collapsed and filtered. For each sample, productive Simpson clonality was calculated by taking the square root of Simpson's diversity index across productive rearrangements. TCRdb carries this immuneACCESS record with in-frame sequences only. Its versions omit some clonotypes, under half of them owing to an unresolved V gene in the studies checked, with the rest unexplained. The V and J calls and clone size were taken over from that table, and D and trimming were inferred from the DNA. Within this sample are about 75,000 clones, with 88% of them counted one time only. Of the sample, approximately 6.8% is held by the ten largest clones.

CDR1 and CDR2, looked up from the germline V gene (reference sequence), are SEHNR and FQNEAQ. The germline ends are 7 bases apart after V is trimmed by 3 bases and J by 1 base. The CDR3 spans 13 residues, from the cysteine through the phenylalanine. Left in the record is the CDR3 DNA by itself, 39 bases read in frame from the first base. The sequenced sample consisted of peripheral blood. In this chain, TRBV7-9 is recombined with TRBJ2-7; the D gene identity is not certain. This receptor was identified in a woman aged 70-85 years with acute or convalescent COVID-19. At the DNA level, the sequence is TGTGCCAGCAGCTTTCAGGTTTCCTACGAGCAGTACTTC. Its translation reads: CASSFQVSYEQYF. Full variable domain (CDR3 extended with the reference TRBV7-9 and TRBJ2-7 proteins): DTGVSQNPRHKITKRGQNVTFRCDPISEHNRLYWYRQTLGQGPEFLTYFQNEAQLEKSRLLSDRFSAERPKGSFSTLEIQRTEQGDSAMYLCASSFQVSYEQYFGPGTRLTVT.